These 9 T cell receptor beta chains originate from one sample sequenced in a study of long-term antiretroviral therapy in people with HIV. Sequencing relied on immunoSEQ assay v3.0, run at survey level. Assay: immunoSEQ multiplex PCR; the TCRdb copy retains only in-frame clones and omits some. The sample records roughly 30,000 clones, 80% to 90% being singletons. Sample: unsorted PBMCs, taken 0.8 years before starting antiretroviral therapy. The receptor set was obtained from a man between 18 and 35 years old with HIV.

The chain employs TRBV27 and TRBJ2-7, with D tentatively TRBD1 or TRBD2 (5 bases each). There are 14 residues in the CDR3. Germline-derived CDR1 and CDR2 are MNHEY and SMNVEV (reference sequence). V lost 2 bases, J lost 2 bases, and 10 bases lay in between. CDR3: CASSLIPGPYEQYF. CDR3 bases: TGTGCCAGCAGTTTAATCCCGGGACCCTACGAGCAGTACTTC.

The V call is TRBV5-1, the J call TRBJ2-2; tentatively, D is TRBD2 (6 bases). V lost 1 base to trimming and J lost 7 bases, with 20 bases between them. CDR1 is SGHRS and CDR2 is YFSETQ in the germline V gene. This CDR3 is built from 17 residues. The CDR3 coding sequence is TGCGCCAGCAGCTTGTACTATGCGGGGAGCTCAATCGGGGAGCTGTTTTTT. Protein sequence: CASSLYYAGSSIGELFF.

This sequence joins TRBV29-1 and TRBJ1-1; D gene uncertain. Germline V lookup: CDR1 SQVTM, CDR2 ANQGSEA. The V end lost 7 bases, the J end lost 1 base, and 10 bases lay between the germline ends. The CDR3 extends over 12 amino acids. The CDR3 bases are TGCAGCGCTTCACGGCAGAACACTGAAGCTTTCTTT. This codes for CSASRQNTEAFF.

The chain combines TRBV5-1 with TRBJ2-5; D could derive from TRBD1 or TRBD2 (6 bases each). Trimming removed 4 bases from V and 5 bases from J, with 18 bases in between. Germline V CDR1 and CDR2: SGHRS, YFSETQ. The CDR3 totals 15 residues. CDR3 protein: CASSPPGAGGETQYF. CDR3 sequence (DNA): TGCGCCAGCAGCCCTCCGGGGGCGGGCGGCGAGACCCAGTACTTC.

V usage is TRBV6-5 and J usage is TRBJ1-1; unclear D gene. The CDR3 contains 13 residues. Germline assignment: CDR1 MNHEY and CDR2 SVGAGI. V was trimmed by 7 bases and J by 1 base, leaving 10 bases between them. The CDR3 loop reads CASIRGGNTEAFF. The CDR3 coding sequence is TGTGCCAGCATTAGAGGAGGGAACACTGAAGCTTTCTTT.

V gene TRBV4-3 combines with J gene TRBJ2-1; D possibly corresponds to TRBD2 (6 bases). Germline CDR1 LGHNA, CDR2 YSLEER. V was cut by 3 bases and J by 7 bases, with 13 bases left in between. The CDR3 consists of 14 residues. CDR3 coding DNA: TGCGCCAGCAGCCAGGGCCCTGGAGGGAATGAGCAGTTCTTC. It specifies CASSQGPGGNEQFF.

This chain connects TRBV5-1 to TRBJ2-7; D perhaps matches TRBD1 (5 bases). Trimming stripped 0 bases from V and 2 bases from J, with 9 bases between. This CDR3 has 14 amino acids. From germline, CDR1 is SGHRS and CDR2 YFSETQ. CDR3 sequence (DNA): TGCGCCAGCAGCTTGGAAGGGGATCCCTACGAGCAGTACTTC. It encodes CASSLEGDPYEQYF.

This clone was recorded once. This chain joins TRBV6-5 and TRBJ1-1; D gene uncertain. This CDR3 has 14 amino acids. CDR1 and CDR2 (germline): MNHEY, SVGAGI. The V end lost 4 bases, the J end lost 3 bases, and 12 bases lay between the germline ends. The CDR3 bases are TGTGCCAGCAGTTTTAGGTACCGGGACACTGAAGCTTTCTTT. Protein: CASSFRYRDTEAFF.

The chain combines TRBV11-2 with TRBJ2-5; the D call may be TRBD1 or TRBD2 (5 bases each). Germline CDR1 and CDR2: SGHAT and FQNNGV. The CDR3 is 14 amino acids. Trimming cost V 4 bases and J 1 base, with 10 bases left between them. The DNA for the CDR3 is TGTGCCAGCAGCTGGGGACGGGCCCAAGAGACCCAGTACTTC. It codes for CASSWGRAQETQYF.